The 29 T cell receptor beta chains given below trace back to one sample, sequenced in a study of blood T cells in healthy people across ages. Through a sample-barcoded 5' primer and a J-beta primer mix, a second PCR was run for roughly 6 to 12 cycles. TCRdb fed the 5' RACE reads into MiXCR, producing one record per CDR3 protein. The sample lists more than 800,000 distinct CDR3 sequences, more than 25% occurring once. The sequencing input was blood. These receptors all stem from a woman of 80 years or more in good health.

The sample holds many counts of this clonotype. The CDR3 loop is CASTGDQRGSPLHF. In DNA form, the CDR3 reads TGTGCCAGCACCGGAGACCAGAGGGGTTCACCCCTCCACTTT. The chain has TRBV12-3 or TRBV12-4 and TRBJ1-6; maybe TRBD1 (5 bases). Between the trimmed V and J ends, which lost 7 bases and 9 bases, there was a span of 16 bases. This CDR3 is 14 amino acids long.

The table lists this clonotype with a few counts. This chain connects TRBV6-1 to TRBJ1-5; D might be TRBD1 (6 bases). The CDR3 contains 20 residues. With 6 bases removed from V and 0 bases from J, the gap between germline ends came to 27 bases. Per the germline V gene, CDR1 is MNHNS and CDR2 is SASEGT. CDR3 sequence (DNA): TGTGCCAGCAGCGGACCCCCGAGGGAAGGGGGACTATATAGCAATCAGCCCCAGCATTTT. It is translated as CASSGPPREGGLYSNQPQHF.

There are a few counts of this clonotype. The chain carries TRBV20-1 and TRBJ2-1; 9 positions match TRBD1. This CDR3 contains 18 residues. V shed 2 bases, J shed 1 base, and the junction held 12 bases outside the gene matches. Germline assignment: CDR1 DFQATT and CDR2 SNEGSKA (reference sequence). CDR3 protein: CSARTLIPGTGSYNEQFF. In DNA form, the CDR3 reads TGCAGTGCTAGAACCCTTATCCCCGGGACAGGGTCCTACAATGAGCAGTTCTTC.

This clonotype appeared a few times. The rearrangement links TRBV24-1 to TRBJ1-2, with D hard to call. The germline CDR1 and CDR2 sequences are KGHDR and SFDVKD. This CDR3 is built from 14 residues. Trimming left V 4 bases short and J 0 bases short, with 8 bases between. The CDR3 sequence: CATSDSRPNYGYTF. For the CDR3, the DNA is TGTGCCACCAGTGACTCAAGACCTAACTATGGCTACACCTTC.

This clonotype was picked up many times. V usage is TRBV3-1 and J usage is TRBJ2-1, with D maybe TRBD1 (6 bases). Germline V gene data show CDR1 as LGHDT and CDR2 as YNNKEL (reference sequence). V was pared by 0 bases and J by 0 bases, with 12 bases between. CDR3 size: 17 residues. DNA for the CDR3: TGTGCCAGCAGCCAAGAGACAGGCTCGAGCTCCTACAATGAGCAGTTCTTC. Encoded protein: CASSQETGSSSYNEQFF.

Only one count was recorded for this clonotype. This rearrangement joins TRBV7-2 to TRBJ2-1; D is unresolved. The V end was cut by 7 bases, the J end by 6 bases, with 7 bases between. The germline V gene encodes CDR1 SGHTA and CDR2 FQGNSA. CDR3 length: 11 amino acids. The CDR3 nucleotides are TGTGCCAGCAACTCTAGCAATGAGCAGTTCTTC. Translation: CASNSSNEQFF.

Concerning this clonotype: It may be a read error: a sequence one base away is much more abundant. V is TRBV7-2 and J is TRBJ1-2; 7 positions match TRBD1. Germline V gives CDR1 SGHTA, CDR2 FQGNSA. The CDR3 spans 15 residues. V dropped 1 base and J dropped 8; count of bases not matched to a gene: 10. The CDR3 sequence is CASSLGPGQIGGYTF. The CDR3 DNA reads as TGTGCCAGCAGCTTAGGACCGGGACAGATTGGAGGCTACACCTTC.

This clonotype was observed at least ten times. V usage is TRBV6-1 and J usage is TRBJ2-1; 11 bases fit TRBD1. From germline, CDR1 is MNHNS and CDR2 SASEGT. The CDR3 totals 15 residues. The V and J ends lost 3 bases and 7 bases, in that order; junction bases with no gene match: 5. The CDR3 region is CASSDGQGATNEQFF. The CDR3 bases are TGTGCCAGCAGTGATGGACAGGGGGCGACGAATGAGCAGTTCTTC.

With regard to this clonotype: One junction end does not reproduce the germline sequence, and a read error may be involved. This rearrangement joins TRBV2 to TRBJ1-6, with 8 bases matching TRBD1. The CDR3 sequence is 14 residues long. The germline V gene encodes CDR1 SNHLY and CDR2 FYNNEI. CDR3 protein: CASSKGQANLPLHF. The CDR3 coding sequence is TGTGCCAGCAGTAAGGGACAGGCCAATTTACCCCTCCACTTT. The full variable domain, its missing parts supplied by reference TRBV2 and TRBJ1-6, is EPEVTQTPSHQVTQMGQEVILRCVPISNHLYFYWYRQILGQKVEFLVSFYNNEISEKSEIFDDQFSVERPDGSNFTLKIRSTKLEDSAMYFCASSKGQANLPLHFGNGTRLTVT.

In its sample, this clonotype was seen many times. The V and J genes are TRBV29-1 and TRBJ2-3, with TRBD2 identical over 7 bases. V lost 4 bases to trimming and J lost 5 bases; unmatched junction nucleotides: 6. This CDR3 contains 13 residues. Germline-derived CDR1 and CDR2 are SQVTM and ANQGSEA. The CDR3 is CSVVGGVVDTQYF. The CDR3 DNA reads as TGCAGCGTTGTTGGGGGGGTAGTAGATACGCAGTATTTT.

Ten or more counts support this clonotype. The chain links TRBV6-1 to TRBJ1-2; 7 bases agree with TRBD1. The CDR3 runs 12 residues. The V gene's germline CDR1 is MNHNS and CDR2 SASEGT. With 6 bases clipped from V and 8 bases from J, the junction kept 6 bases outside the gene matches. The CDR3 DNA sequence: TGTGCCAGCAGATTCGAGGGGGCCGGCTACACCTTC. Translated, it gives CASRFEGAGYTF.

The V gene is TRBV6-2 or TRBV6-3, the J gene TRBJ2-5; TRBD2 matches at 11 bases. The ends lost 6 bases at V and 5 bases at J; junction bases unmatched: 5. Germline CDR1 reads MNHEY; CDR2 reads SVGEGT. CDR3 length: 14 residues. CDR3 sequence: CASSDGTSGETQYF. The CDR3 nucleotides are TGTGCCAGCAGCGACGGGACTAGCGGTGAGACCCAGTACTTC.

This rearrangement joins TRBV27 to TRBJ1-2, with 10 bases matching TRBD1. This CDR3 has 15 residues. The ends lost 0 bases at V and 5 bases at J; junction bases unmatched: 3. Germline values: CDR1 MNHEY, CDR2 SMNVEV (reference sequence). Here the CDR3 reads CASSLSDRGRYGYTF. The CDR3 coding sequence is TGTGCCAGCAGTTTATCGGACAGGGGGAGGTATGGCTACACCTTC.

This clonotype was recorded at least ten times. The J gene is TRBJ2-7, the V gene TRBV16; D ambiguous. The CDR3 has 12 amino acids. Trimming left V 0 bases short and J 2 bases short, with 2 bases between. Germline assignment: CDR1 KGHSY and CDR2 FQNENV. Here the CDR3 reads CASSQSAYEQYF. CDR3 DNA: TGTGCCAGCAGCCAATCTGCCTACGAGCAGTACTTC.

This clonotype was found many times. CDR3 region: CASSGPAKNIQYF. The CDR3 bases are TGTGCCAGCAGTGGACCAGCCAAAAACATTCAGTACTTC. The chain links TRBV12-3 or TRBV12-4 to TRBJ2-4; D unresolved. Between the trimmed V and J ends, which lost 5 bases and 0 bases, there was a span of 5 bases. The CDR3 runs 13 residues.

CDR3 in DNA: TGCAGTGCTATCAAAACCGGGACTAGCGGGAGGTCTGAGCAGTTCTTC. Its translation: CSAIKTGTSGRSEQFF. The rearrangement uses TRBV20-1 and TRBJ2-1, with TRBD2 identical over 15 bases. This CDR3 spans 16 amino acids. Trimming at V came to 4 bases and at J to 9 bases, leaving 10 bases not matched to a gene. The germline gives CDR1 DFQATT, CDR2 SNEGSKA (reference sequence).

This chain links TRBV14 with TRBJ1-4; D is undetermined. The V gene's germline CDR1 is SGHDN and CDR2 FVKESK. The CDR3 is made up of 16 amino acids. Trimming pared 1 base from V and 5 bases from J, leaving 14 bases between. The CDR3 spells CASSQGNQPQNEKLFF. CDR3 sequence (DNA): TGTGCCAGCAGCCAAGGAAACCAGCCCCAGAATGAAAAACTGTTTTTT.

This clonotype has a count of ten or more. The chain employs TRBV7-6 and TRBJ1-1; perhaps TRBD1 as D (6 bases). CDR3 length: 17 residues. The germline V and J ends were trimmed by 1 base and 1 base, with 16 bases remaining between them. Germline values: CDR1 SGHVS, CDR2 FNYEAQ. The CDR3 nucleotides read TGTGCCAGCAGCTTAGGGGGGGCCATCCTAAAGAACACTGAAGCTTTCTTT. Protein: CASSLGGAILKNTEAFF.

This clonotype was found once. The chain carries TRBV28 and TRBJ2-5; D not certain. Germline V gives CDR1 MDHEN, CDR2 SYDVKM. V gave up 4 bases and J gave up 5 bases, with 8 bases separating them. The CDR3 is 12 amino acids. The CDR3 sequence is CASSWFGETQYF. The CDR3 region has the DNA TGTGCCAGCAGTTGGTTTGGGGAGACCCAGTACTTC.

This chain uses TRBV15 with TRBJ1-6; weak D call: TRBD1 (5 bases). CDR3 length equals 16 residues. V shed 1 base and J shed 6 bases, with 13 bases lying between them. Germline CDR1 and CDR2: LNHNV and YYDKDF (reference sequence). CDR3 DNA sequence: TGTGCCACCAGCAGAGGCGACAGTCTATTTAATTCACCCCTCCACTTT. Its protein product is CATSRGDSLFNSPLHF. The variable domain in full, with the rest retrieved from reference TRBV15 and TRBJ1-6, is DAMVIQNPRYQVTQFGKPVTLSCSQTLNHNVMYWYQQKSSQAPKLLFHYYDKDFNNEADTPDNFQSRRPNTSFCFLDIRSPGLGDTAMYLCATSRGDSLFNSPLHFGNGTRLTVT.

Concerning this clonotype itself: This sequence may be a read error, since a much larger clone differs from it by one base. The chain combines TRBV12-3 or TRBV12-4 with TRBJ1-5; no reliable D call. This CDR3 has 13 residues. The CDR3 protein is CVSSSTYNQPQHF. CDR3 bases: TGTGTCAGCAGTTCCACATACAATCAGCCCCAGCATTTT.

On this clonotype: The junction differs from germline at one of its ends, possibly a read error. The V gene is TRBV3-1, the J gene TRBJ1-4, with 7 positions matching TRBD1. The CDR3 runs to 15 residues. Per germline, CDR1 LGHDT and CDR2 YNNKEL (reference sequence). The CDR3 DNA reads as TGTGCCAGCAGCCAAAGACAGGGCGCATATGAAAAACGGTTTTTT. Translation: CASSQRQGAYEKRFF.

The chain uses TRBV20-1 and TRBJ2-1, with D possibly being TRBD2 (5 bases). The J call may be mistaken, given a closer DNA end match to TRBJ2-7. Germline V CDR1 and CDR2: DFQATT, SNEGSKA (reference sequence). The CDR3 spans 15 residues. This chain's CDR3 is CSASKRLASYNEQYF. In DNA form, the CDR3 reads TGCAGTGCTAGTAAAAGGCTAGCATCCTACAATGAGCAGTACTTC.

Ten or more counts support this clonotype. The V and J genes are TRBV7-2 and TRBJ1-1; D not certain. V lost 1 base to trimming and J lost 5 bases, with 11 bases between them. In germline, CDR1 is SGHTA, CDR2 FQGNSA. This CDR3 spans 14 amino acids. This CDR3 reads CASSLEAYTTEAFF. The CDR3, as DNA: TGTGCCAGCAGCTTAGAGGCTTATACAACTGAAGCTTTCTTT.

This clonotype has just one count. The chain recombines TRBV7-9 with TRBJ2-1; TRBD2 aligns across 8 bases. V trimming: 1 base; J trimming: 7 bases; junction bases outside the gene matches: 6. CDR1 SEHNR and CDR2 FQNEAQ come from the germline V gene (reference sequence). The CDR3 has 15 amino acids. The CDR3 coding sequence is TGTGCCAGCAGCTTAGTAGCGGGATTTAAGAATGAGCAGTTCTTC. Protein product: CASSLVAGFKNEQFF. Full variable domain (rest looked up from reference TRBV7-9 and TRBJ2-1): DTGVSQNPRHKITKRGQNVTFRCDPISEHNRLYWYRQTLGQGPEFLTYFQNEAQLEKSRLLSDRFSAERPKGSFSTLEIQRTEQGDSAMYLCASSLVAGFKNEQFFGPGTRLTVL.

In its sample, this clonotype was seen many times. V gene TRBV5-1 combines with J gene TRBJ2-3, with 9 bases identical to TRBD2. Germline V gives CDR1 SGHRS, CDR2 YFSETQ. This CDR3 has 15 residues. V dropped 3 bases and J dropped 3; count of bases not matched to a gene: 5. CDR3 loop: CASSSGGLATDTQYF. The CDR3 coding sequence is TGCGCCAGCAGCTCCGGGGGACTAGCTACAGATACGCAGTATTTT.

Concerning this clonotype: A much larger clonotype is one base distant, so this may be a read error. This sequence joins TRBV20-1 and TRBJ1-5, with TRBD1 as a possible D gene (6 bases). Germline V gene sequence: CDR1 DFQATT, CDR2 SNEGSKA (reference sequence). This CDR3 has 14 residues. V was cut by 2 bases and J by 2 bases, with 10 bases left in between. In DNA form, the CDR3 reads TGCAGTGCTAGAACAGGGACTGGCAATCAGCCCCAGCATTTT. Residues: CSARTGTGNQPQHF.

The V call is TRBV18, the J call TRBJ1-2; D is unresolved. The CDR3 has 14 amino acids. V lost 2 bases and J lost 4, with 11 bases in between. In germline, CDR1 is KGHSH, CDR2 LQKENI. CDR3 loop: CASSPDHGSYGYTF. DNA of the CDR3: TGTGCCAGCTCACCAGATCACGGCAGCTATGGCTACACCTTC.

This clonotype was counted a single time. The chain joins TRBV4-3 to TRBJ2-2; 8 bases match TRBD1. Looked up from germline, CDR1 is LGHNA and CDR2 is YSLEER. This CDR3 region has 17 residues. Trimming removed 4 bases from V and 7 bases from J; junction bases left unmatched: 14. The CDR3 reads CASSRNRHQGAGGELFF. In DNA, the CDR3 is TGCGCCAGCAGCCGAAACAGACATCAGGGGGCGGGCGGGGAGCTGTTTTTT.